Below, 7 T cell receptor beta chains from the same sample are listed, as sequenced in a study of Graves' ophthalmopathy and Graves' hyperthyroidism. From RNA, the CDR3 regions of TCR beta chains were amplified and sequenced. HTBI primers primed a first-round RT-PCR, and a second-round multiplex PCR followed. Using its own MiXCR run on the multiplex PCR reads, TCRdb lists one record per CDR3 protein. Of some 360,000 distinct CDR3 sequences in the sample, about a sixth were seen once. Sequencing used peripheral blood. These receptors all stem from an adult woman with stable Graves' hyperthyroidism.

V gene TRBV6-2 or TRBV6-3 combines with J gene TRBJ2-2; the D call may be TRBD1 or TRBD2 (6 bases each). The CDR3 is 15 residues long. Germline CDR1 and CDR2: MNHEY and SVGEGT. Trimming removed 2 bases from V and 7 bases from J, with 14 bases in between. The CDR3: CASSYRVGGGGELFF. DNA of the CDR3: TGTGCCAGCAGTTACCGGGTCGGGGGCGGCGGGGAGCTGTTTTTT.

This clonotype was observed a handful of times. One junction end does not reproduce the germline sequence, and a read error may be involved. The gene calls are TRBV19 and TRBJ2-5; D is unresolved. The CDR3 totals 14 residues. The germline V gene has CDR1 LNHDA and CDR2 SQIVND (reference sequence). CDR3: CASSMETTEETKYF. CDR3 nucleotide sequence: TGTGCCAGTAGTATGGAGACGACGGAAGAGACCAAGTACTTC.

In this sample, this clonotype turned up many times. The V gene is TRBV5-1, the J gene TRBJ2-5; TRBD2 matches 8 bases. J lost 5 bases, V lost 4 bases, and 7 bases had no gene match. CDR1 is SGHRS and CDR2 is YFSETQ in the germline V gene. The CDR3 runs to 14 residues. The CDR3 DNA sequence: TGCGCCAGCAGCCCAGCGGGAGAGGGTGAGACCCAGTACTTC. It is translated as CASSPAGEGETQYF. Drawing the rest from reference TRBV5-1 and TRBJ2-5, the complete variable domain is KAGVTQTPRYLIKTRGQQVTLSCSPISGHRSVSWYQQTPGQGLQFLFEYFSETQRNKGNFPGRFSGRQFSNSRSEMNVSTLELGDSALYLCASSPAGEGETQYFGPGTRLLVL.

CDR3 residues: CASRKPRLAGENTGELFF. CDR3 sequence (DNA): TGTGCCAGCAGAAAACCCCGACTAGCGGGAGAAAACACCGGGGAGCTGTTTTTT. J is TRBJ2-2 and V is TRBV6-2 or TRBV6-3; TRBD2 agrees at 12 bases. The CDR3 covers 18 residues. J gave up 2 bases and V 6 bases, and 10 bases lay outside the gene matches. Germline values: CDR1 MNHEY, CDR2 SVGEGT.

Remarks on this clonotype: This clone may be a read error of a much larger clone one base away. The CDR3 loop reads CASSFLQWASEAFF. The CDR3 nucleotides read TGCGCCAGCAGCTTCCTACAGTGGGCCTCTGAAGCTTTCTTT. J is TRBJ1-1 and V is TRBV5-1; D gene unclear. The CDR3 totals 14 residues. V lost 2 bases and J lost 6, with 14 bases in between. The germline gives CDR1 SGHRS, CDR2 YFSETQ.

This clonotype was counted many times. The rearrangement uses TRBV19 and TRBJ2-7; D may be TRBD1 (6 bases). Germline values: CDR1 LNHDA, CDR2 SQIVND (reference sequence). Between the trimmed V and J ends, which lost 6 bases and 3 bases, there was a span of 18 bases. The CDR3 is 15 amino acids. CDR3 loop: CASRRSTGSDYEQYF. DNA of the CDR3: TGTGCCAGTAGGCGATCGACAGGTTCGGACTACGAGCAGTACTTC.

This clonotype was observed at least ten times. CDR3 sequence: CASSLYVGVTEAFF. Here the CDR3 DNA reads TGCGCCAGCAGCTTGTATGTGGGGGTGACTGAAGCTTTCTTT. The chain has TRBV5-1 and TRBJ1-1; a possible D gene is TRBD1 (5 bases). The ends were cut back, 1 base at V and 5 bases at J, with 12 bases in the middle. The CDR3 totals 14 residues. Germline CDR1 reads SGHRS; CDR2 reads YFSETQ.